The rows below give T cell receptor beta chains drawn from one sample of a study of T cells in Graves' hyperthyroidism and ophthalmopathy. TCRdb redid the calling of the multiplex PCR reads with MiXCR, one entry per CDR3 protein. In the table there are some 370,000 distinct CDR3 sequences, roughly a sixth of which are singletons. Material: blood. The receptor set was obtained from a woman in her thirties with Graves' hyperthyroidism that later progressed to Graves' ophthalmopathy. Both conserved end residues are part of each CDR3. D genes are given only for firm matches. Only some rows state a clone size, as once, few, many or a class for expanded clones.

V gene	CDR3 length	D gene	clone size	J gene	CDR3 DNA	CDR3 protein
TRBV3-1	14	TRBD1	many	TRBJ1-2	TGTGCCAGCAGCCCCCAGACAGGGGACTATGGCTACACCTTC	CASSPQTGDYGYTF
TRBV4-1	15	TRBD1	NA	TRBJ1-2	TGCGCCAGCAGCCTCGGACAGGGGCTTAACTATGGCTACACCTTC	CASSLGQGLNYGYTF
TRBV28	15	NA	NA	TRBJ1-5	TGTGCCAGCAGTTTATTGGGCAGGAACAATCAGCCCCAGCATTTT	CASSLLGRNNQPQHF
TRBV19	14	TRBD1	NA	TRBJ1-5	TGTGCCAGTAGTACGAAGGGGGCTAATCAGCCCCAGCATTTT	CASSTKGANQPQHF
TRBV20-1	16	TRBD2	many	TRBJ2-7	TGCAGTGCTAGAGTACGAGCGGGAGGGCCTATCTACGAGCAGTACTTC	CSARVRAGGPIYEQYF
TRBV14	17	NA	NA	TRBJ1-5	TGTGCCAGCAGCCAAGAGGGGATTTTTACAAGCAATCAGCCCCAGCATTTT	CASSQEGIFTSNQPQHF
TRBV4-1	18	NA	few	TRBJ1-2	TGCGCCAGCAGCCAAGGGGCGACATGGGAAAAACCTAACTATGGCTACACCTTC	CASSQGATWEKPNYGYTF
TRBV5-4	17	TRBD1	NA	TRBJ1-4	TGTGCCGGGAAATCCTTCGGACAGGGGGCCGAAGATGAAAAACTGTTTTTT	CAGKSFGQGAEDEKLFF
TRBV5-8	16	TRBD1	many	TRBJ1-2	TGTGCCAGCAGCCCCGTTAGACAGGGGTATGAGGATGGCTACACCTTC	CASSPVRQGYEDGYTF
TRBV28	15	TRBD1	NA	TRBJ2-7	TGTGCCAGCACGATAGGGACAGGTTTTTCCTACGAGCAGTACTTC	CASTIGTGFSYEQYF
TRBV28	14	NA	many	TRBJ2-5	TGTGCCAGCAGTTTGTTAGACACTCAAGAGACCCAGTACTTC	CASSLLDTQETQYF
TRBV12-3/TRBV12-4	14	TRBD1	few	TRBJ2-2	TGTGCCAGCACGAGACAGGGGGACACCGGGGAGCTGTTTTTT	CASTRQGDTGELFF
TRBV6-1	15	NA	few	TRBJ2-7	TGTGCCAGCAGTGAAGCGATTGGGAGCCACTACGAGCAGTACTTC	CASSEAIGSHYEQYF
TRBV11-2	14	NA	few	TRBJ2-7	TGTGCCAGCAGCTCCGGACTGGGAGCCTACGAGCAGTACTTC	CASSSGLGAYEQYF
TRBV5-1	13	NA	NA	TRBJ2-7	TGCGCCAGCAGCTCCACCCATTTGGGAGAGCAGTACTTC	CASSSTHLGEQYF
TRBV11-2	11	NA	many	TRBJ2-1	TGTGCCAGCTCGATTGGGAATGAGCAGTTCTTC	CASSIGNEQFF
TRBV28	15	TRBD1	few	TRBJ2-1	TGTGCCAGCAGTCCAGGGGGACAGGAGGGACTTCATCAGTTCTTC	CASSPGGQEGLHQFF
TRBV28	12	NA	many	TRBJ1-2	TGTGCCACCCTACGGGGAGCCTATGGCTACACCTTC	CATLRGAYGYTF
TRBV7-6	19	TRBD1	NA	TRBJ2-2	TGTGCCAGCAGCCCGGAAGGGACAGGGTACGGCAACTACACCGGGGAGCTGTTTTTT	CASSPEGTGYGNYTGELFF
TRBV19	15	NA	many	TRBJ2-1	TGTGCCAGTAGTACCCATAGCGGTTCATACAATGAGCAGTTCTTC	CASSTHSGSYNEQFF
TRBV12-3/TRBV12-4	14	NA	many	TRBJ1-1	TGTGCCAGCAGTAAAGAGAGCCGGGGCACTGAAGCTTTCTTT	CASSKESRGTEAFF
TRBV20-1	15	NA	NA	TRBJ1-1	TGCAGTGCTAGAGGCCAGGTGGGCAGGAACACTGAAGCTTTCTTT	CSARGQVGRNTEAFF
TRBV27	16	NA	NA	TRBJ1-5	TGTGCCAGCAGTTCCGGGACGGCAGGGACTAATCAGCCCCAGCATTTT	CASSSGTAGTNQPQHF
TRBV6-5	14	NA	few	TRBJ2-7	TGTGCCAGCAGTTACGGGCCGGGTGCCTACGAGCAGTACTTC	CASSYGPGAYEQYF
TRBV6-2/TRBV6-3	14	TRBD1	NA	TRBJ1-2	TGTGCCAGCACCGCAGAAGGGGGCTACTATGGCTACACCTTC	CASTAEGGYYGYTF
TRBV2	14	NA	many	TRBJ2-5	TGTGCCAGCAGTGACATATCGGGGGAAGAGACCCAGTACTTC	CASSDISGEETQYF
TRBV20-1	14	TRBD2	NA	TRBJ2-7	TGCAGTGCTAGAGATCCGGGAGGGCCTTACGAGCAGTACTTC	CSARDPGGPYEQYF
TRBV20-1	14	NA	few	TRBJ2-7	TGCAGTGCTAGAGATTTAGAAGGCCCCTACGAGCAGTACTTC	CSARDLEGPYEQYF
TRBV27	14	TRBD1	NA	TRBJ2-7	TGTGCCAGCAGAAGACAGGGGGCTGTCCACGAGCTGTACTTC	CASRRQGAVHELYF
TRBV11-3	15	NA	NA	TRBJ1-1	TGTGCCAGCAGCCCCGACCGGGGGGCACGGACTGAAGCTTTCTTT	CASSPDRGARTEAFF
TRBV9	15	TRBD1	NA	TRBJ1-1	TGTGCCAGCAGCCCAACAGGGGGTCAGGGCGCTGAAGCTTTCTTT	CASSPTGGQGAEAFF
TRBV24-1	13	TRBD1	NA	TRBJ1-1	TGTGCCACCACCGCGGACAGGGAGGGGGAAGCTTTCTTT	CATTADREGEAFF
TRBV6-1	13	NA	many	TRBJ2-1	TGTGCCAGCAGTTCACAGGGAAACAATGAGCAGTTCTTC	CASSSQGNNEQFF
TRBV7-2	15	TRBD2	many	TRBJ2-5	TGTGCCAGCAGCCTCCCCGGGGGGGGATGGGAGACCCAGTACTTC	CASSLPGGGWETQYF
TRBV5-6	16	TRBD2	NA	TRBJ2-7	TGTGCCAGCAGCCGCCTAGGGCCTAGCGGGTCCTACGAGCAGTACTTC	CASSRLGPSGSYEQYF
TRBV20-1	15	TRBD2	few	TRBJ2-5	TGCAGTGCGAGACGGACTAGCGGGGACCAAGAGACCCAGTACTTC	CSARRTSGDQETQYF
TRBV2	12	NA	many	TRBJ1-6	TGTGCCAGCAGTGCCCTCTCCGCTTTCCCCCACTTT	CASSALSAFPHF
TRBV28	17	NA	many	TRBJ2-3	TGTGCCAGCAGTTTTCCCCTGAGCAGGGCCACCACAGATACGCAGTATTTT	CASSFPLSRATTDTQYF
TRBV7-8	12	NA	few	TRBJ1-2	TGTGCCAGCAGCCCGGACGATATTGGCTACACCTTC	CASSPDDIGYTF
TRBV15	15	NA	NA	TRBJ1-2	TGTGCCACCAGCAGAGATCGGTGGGGGAACTATGGCTACACCTTC	CATSRDRWGNYGYTF
TRBV4-1	11	TRBD2	few	TRBJ2-1	TGCGCCAGCACCGGGGGGAATGAGCAGTTCTTC	CASTGGNEQFF
TRBV20-1	17	TRBD2	NA	TRBJ2-1	TGCAGTGCTAGAGAAGGCGGGGGGGCCTTTCTTGAGGTCGCGGAGTTCTTC	CSAREGGGAFLEVAEFF
TRBV20-1	15	TRBD2	few	TRBJ2-1	TGCAGTGCCCCTCTTTCAGGACTAGCAGCCAATGAGCAGTTCTTC	CSAPLSGLAANEQFF
TRBV3-1	14	NA	NA	TRBJ2-5	TGTGCCAGCAGCCCCGGACCAGCGCCGAGGACCCAGTACTTC	CASSPGPAPRTQYF
TRBV19	13	NA	few	TRBJ2-1	TGTGCCAGTAGTATAGTATATGGGAGGCGTTGGTTCTTC	CASSIVYGRRWFF
TRBV7-2	17	TRBD2	NA	TRBJ2-4	TGTGCCAGCAGTCCAAACCCGGGAGGGGTGGACAAAAACATTCAGTACTTC	CASSPNPGGVDKNIQYF
TRBV6-5	13	NA	few	TRBJ2-1	TGTGCCAGCAGCGAAATAGATAGAACTGAGCAGTTCTTC	CASSEIDRTEQFF
TRBV5-1	13	NA	NA	TRBJ2-7	TGCGCCAGCAGCTTGGGATCTTGGGGGGAGCAGTACTTC	CASSLGSWGEQYF
TRBV27	13	NA	many	TRBJ2-1	TGTGCCAGCAGTTTATCGATGGGGTTTGAGCAGTTCTTC	CASSLSMGFEQFF
TRBV20-1	14	NA	many	TRBJ1-2	TGCAGTGCTAGAGAGGGGGACATATACTATGGCTACACCTTC	CSAREGDIYYGYTF
TRBV2	14	NA	many	TRBJ2-1	TGTGCCAGCAGTTCCGGTGTTCCCTACAATGAGCAGTTCTTC	CASSSGVPYNEQFF
TRBV29-1	13	NA	NA	TRBJ1-2	TGCAGCGTTGAAGAGGGTGCAAGTTATGGCTACACCTTC	CSVEEGASYGYTF
TRBV27	17	TRBD2	many	TRBJ2-5	TGTGCCAGCAGTAGCGGGACTAGCGGGAGGGCCCGAGAGACCCAGTACTTC	CASSSGTSGRARETQYF